This T cell receptor (beta chain) is drawn from a study of post-analysis software for immune sequencing data. Study-level background: Disease courses included relapsing-remitting, secondary progressive and progressive-relapsing multiple sclerosis.

Incorporated into the TCR beta cDNA libraries were unique molecular identifiers, which served to reduce PCR and sequencing biases. cDNA molecules numbering about 480,000 came from roughly 1 to 10 million T cells. TCRdb recomputed calls from the PCR reads with MiXCR, one row per CDR3 protein. The sample includes 600,000 to 700,000 distinct CDR3 sequences, roughly three fifths of them seen just once. Study observations and caveats: Patients had higher frequencies than controls of roughly 5 TRBV segments, including TRBV5-6, TRBV5-1 and TRBV20-1. Controls significantly exceeded multiple sclerosis patients in normalized Chao1 diversity.

This clonotype has only a few counts. Its antigen is unknown. There are 13 residues in the CDR3. Deletions cut 2 bases from V and 1 base from J, with 5 bases between. The chain employs TRBV12-3 or TRBV12-4 and TRBJ2-5; no reliable D call. The material sequenced was blood. The clonotype was recovered from a girl aged 2 to 10 with multiple sclerosis. The CDR3 loop is CASSLNGQETQYF. CDR3 sequence (DNA): TGTGCCAGCAGTTTAAACGGCCAAGAGACCCAGTACTTC.